Below, 19 T cell receptor beta chains from the same sample are listed, as sequenced in a study of blood T cell repertoires in COVID-19. Produced via immunoSEQ multiplex PCR; TCRdb's table is partial and in-frame only. Of 60,000 to 85,000 clones in the sample, roughly 87% were seen once. Sequences were obtained from peripheral blood. The receptors derive from a woman aged 45-60 years with active COVID-19.

This clone was seen just once. The J gene is TRBJ1-3, the V gene TRBV19, with D hard to call. The CDR3 covers 12 residues. CDR1 is LNHDA and CDR2 is SQIVND in the germline V gene (reference sequence). Between the trimmed V and J ends, which lost 7 bases and 4 bases, there was a span of 8 bases. The CDR3 DNA reads TGTGCCAGTACCCCAGAAGGAAACACCATATATTTT. Its translation: CASTPEGNTIYF.

This clone was recorded once. The chain is built from TRBV24-1 and TRBJ1-1; D remains unclear. Germline V lookup: CDR1 KGHDR, CDR2 SFDVKD. Trimming stripped 7 bases from V and 1 base from J, with 12 bases between. This CDR3 is 14 amino acids long. The CDR3 DNA reads TGTGCCACCAGCCTTCGAGGGCGGAACACTGAAGCTTTCTTT. Translation: CATSLRGRNTEAFF.

The rearrangement links TRBV5-1 to TRBJ2-3; 9 positions match TRBD2. Germline CDR1 SGHRS, CDR2 YFSETQ. V shed 0 bases, J shed 6 bases, and the junction held 5 bases outside the gene matches. The CDR3 sequence is 15 residues long. In nucleotides, the CDR3 is TGCGCCAGCAGCTTGGGACTAGCGGCGGGGGATACGCAGTATTTT. Translation gives CASSLGLAAGDTQYF.

V is TRBV12-3 or TRBV12-4 and J is TRBJ2-5; 8 bases map to TRBD1. The CDR3 extends over 13 amino acids. V was pared by 5 bases and J by 4 bases, with 3 bases of the junction left unmatched. The CDR3 loop is CASSPTGGETQYF. The CDR3 DNA follows: TGTGCCAGCAGTCCCACAGGGGGAGAGACCCAGTACTTC.

The V call is TRBV6-5, the J call TRBJ2-3; possibly TRBD2 for D (6 bases). Looked up from germline, CDR1 is MNHEY and CDR2 is SVGAGI. V was trimmed by 6 bases and J by 5 bases, leaving 15 bases between them. The CDR3 covers 14 residues. This chain's CDR3 is CASSEGRGRDTQYF. The CDR3 region has the DNA TGTGCCAGCAGCGAGGGACGGGGGAGAGATACGCAGTATTTT.

DNA of the CDR3: TGTGCCAGCAGTCTCCAGGGGTCAGGCAATTCACCCCTCCACTTT. Translated, it gives CASSLQGSGNSPLHF. The V call is TRBV27, the J call TRBJ1-6; D is perhaps TRBD1 (6 bases). CDR1 and CDR2 from the germline V gene are MNHEY and SMNVEV (reference sequence). V lost 5 bases and J 7 bases, leaving 15 bases between the germline ends. This CDR3 has 15 amino acids.

The chain joins TRBV5-6 to TRBJ1-3; 11 bases agree with TRBD1. This CDR3 comprises 16 residues. Trimming removed 4 bases from V and 2 bases from J; junction bases left unmatched: 5. Germline CDR1 is SGHDT and CDR2 is YYEEEE. In DNA, the CDR3 is TGTGCCAGCAGCGCGGGGACAGGGGGACCTGGAAACACCATATATTTT. Amino acids: CASSAGTGGPGNTIYF.

Points on this clone: The germline gene is not matched at one end of the junction; a read error may be the cause. The chain uses TRBV11-2 and TRBJ2-7; 9 bases line up with TRBD2. CDR1 and CDR2 (germline): SGHAT, FQNNGV. The CDR3 has 16 amino acids. The CDR3 DNA reads as TGTGCCAGCAGCAGAGATGCGGGACTAGCAACGATGGGGGAGAACTTC. It encodes CASSRDAGLATMGENF. The whole variable domain, filled in from reference TRBV11-2 and TRBJ2-7, reads EAGVAQSPRYKIIEKRQSVAFWCNPISGHATLYWYQQILGQGPKLLIQFQNNGVVDDSQLPKDRFSAERLKGVDSTLKIQPAKLEDSAVYLCASSRDAGLATMGENFGPGTRLTVT.

The chain couples TRBV18 to TRBJ2-7, with 7 positions matching TRBD2. In germline, CDR1 is KGHSH, CDR2 LQKENI. After removal of 2 bases from V and 3 bases from J, the junction contained 7 bases not matched to a gene. The CDR3 totals 15 residues. The chain's CDR3 is CASSPRGGGYYEQYF. CDR3 bases: TGTGCCAGCTCACCAAGGGGCGGGGGATACTACGAGCAGTACTTC.

The rearrangement uses TRBV2 and TRBJ1-1; D gene ambiguous. Looked up from germline, CDR1 is SNHLY and CDR2 is FYNNEI. The CDR3 extends over 12 amino acids. V lost 7 bases, J lost 9 bases, and 15 bases lay in between. The CDR3 protein is CASKRESPKAFF. The CDR3 region has the DNA TGTGCCAGCAAGCGGGAGAGCCCGAAAGCTTTCTTT.

The rearrangement links TRBV9 to TRBJ2-2, with TRBD2 as a possible D gene (5 bases). V was shortened by 0 bases and J by 6 bases, with 12 bases between the two germline ends. This CDR3 is built from 15 residues. Germline CDR1 reads SGDLS; CDR2 reads YYNGEE. CDR3 region: CASSVGPGIAGELFF. The CDR3 region has the DNA TGTGCCAGCAGCGTAGGACCGGGAATAGCCGGGGAGCTGTTTTTT.

The chain joins TRBV27 to TRBJ2-1, with D tentatively TRBD1 (6 bases). The CDR3 has 16 residues. Trimming took 5 bases from V and 7 from J, leaving 21 bases between them. The germline V gene encodes CDR1 MNHEY and CDR2 SMNVEV (reference sequence). In nucleotides, the CDR3 is TGTGCCAGCAGTAACGTCGGGACACTGCCCCGTAATGAGCAGTTCTTC. Amino acid sequence: CASSNVGTLPRNEQFF.

The rearrangement links TRBV5-6 to TRBJ1-2; no firm D call. The V end lost 0 bases, the J end lost 4 bases, and 13 bases lay between the germline ends. Germline lookup yields CDR1 SGHDT and CDR2 YYEEEE. CDR3 size: 15 residues. The CDR3 DNA follows: TGTGCCAGCAGCTTGGGGGCAATGAAACGCTATGGCTACACCTTC. Translation: CASSLGAMKRYGYTF.

V usage is TRBV15 and J usage is TRBJ2-1, with 14 bases fitting TRBD2. Per germline, CDR1 LNHNV and CDR2 YYDKDF (reference sequence). V was clipped by 1 base and J by 13 bases; unmatched bases: 3. The length of the CDR3 is 14 residues. The CDR3 reads CATSRGLAGGAQFF. The CDR3 coding sequence is TGTGCCACCAGCAGAGGACTAGCGGGAGGGGCTCAGTTCTTC.

J is TRBJ1-6 and V is TRBV6-1, with D tentatively TRBD1 (6 bases). CDR1 MNHNS and CDR2 SASEGT come from the germline V gene. Deletions cut 2 bases from V and 6 bases from J, with 14 bases between. This CDR3 region has 16 residues. CDR3 nucleotides: TGTGCCAGCAGTGAATATTTGCCAGGGGCTAATTCACCCCTCCACTTT. Its translation is CASSEYLPGANSPLHF.

The CDR3 nucleotides read TGTGCCAGCAGCCGGGACAGCTTCACAGATACGCAGTATTTT. It codes for CASSRDSFTDTQYF. The rearrangement joins TRBV7-3 to TRBJ2-3; 7 nucleotides align to TRBD1. This CDR3 is 14 amino acids long. Germline V lookup: CDR1 SGHTA, CDR2 FQGTGA. V lost 5 bases to trimming and J lost 2 bases; unmatched junction nucleotides: 4.

This chain connects TRBV9 to TRBJ1-3; D unclear. CDR1 is SGDLS, CDR2 YYNGEE, per germline. The V end lost 5 bases, the J end lost 1 base, and 4 bases lay between the germline ends. CDR3 length equals 12 residues. This chain's CDR3 is CASRSSGNTIYF. CDR3 sequence (DNA): TGTGCCAGCAGATCATCTGGAAACACCATATATTTT.

The rearrangement links TRBV5-1 to TRBJ2-3; weak D call: TRBD2 (6 bases). The V gene's germline CDR1 is SGHRS and CDR2 YFSETQ. Trimming stripped 3 bases from V and 7 bases from J, with 15 bases between. This CDR3 is built from 14 residues. The CDR3 sequence is CASSWGEAGNTQYF. In nucleotides, the CDR3 is TGCGCCAGCAGCTGGGGGGAGGCCGGAAATACGCAGTATTTT.

The chain is built from TRBV19 and TRBJ1-3; no clear D gene. Germline V lookup: CDR1 LNHDA, CDR2 SQIVND (reference sequence). V was clipped by 6 bases and J by 1 base, with 10 bases between them. The CDR3 loop spans 14 amino acids. In DNA, the CDR3 is TGTGCCAGTAGGCAAACAGTTTCTGGAAACACCATATATTTT. Amino acids: CASRQTVSGNTIYF. Full variable domain (missing parts from reference TRBV19 and TRBJ1-3): DGGITQSPKYLFRKEGQNVTLSCEQNLNHDAMYWYRQDPGQGLRLIYYSQIVNDFQKGDIAEGYSVSREKKESFPLTVTSAQKNPTAFYLCASRQTVSGNTIYFGEGSWLTVV.